This T cell receptor beta chain was found in a study of long-term antiretroviral therapy in people with HIV. Broader study findings: Those clones which expanded before ART made up the dominant part of the repertoire at all time points. Gathering of blood took place between the mid-2000s and the late 2010s, possibly under older ART regimens.

The V segment lost 0 bases and the J segment 5 bases; nucleotides outside the gene matches: 12. The CDR3 runs 17 residues. Germline CDR1 reads SGHVS; CDR2 reads FNYEAQ. Each donor had at least one pre-ART and at least two post-ART PBMC samples. Participants living with HIV all received treatment in the United States. As concerns this clone: Its matching antigen is unknown.

Version v3.0 of the immunoSEQ assay was performed at survey level. Measured with immunoSEQ multiplex PCR; TCRdb has only the in-frame clones, and not every one. Among 25,000 to 30,000 clones listed, about 86% were seen once. The receptor was isolated from a woman under 40 with HIV. Sample: unsorted PBMCs, taken 0.8 years after starting antiretroviral therapy. This sequence joins TRBV7-6 and TRBJ1-2; TRBD1 matches 7 bases. CDR3 sequence reads: CASSLAGGQGDRYGYTF. CDR3 nucleotide sequence: TGTGCCAGCAGCTTAGCCGGGGGGCAGGGGGACCGTTATGGCTACACCTTC.